A selection of T cell receptor beta chains follows, all from one sample in a study of T-cell reconstitution after alpha-beta-depleted transplantation in children. One entry per CDR3 protein, called by TCRdb with MiXCR from the PCR reads. Of 250,000 to 300,000 distinct CDR3 sequences detected, 7.5% to 9% appear once; the ten largest clones hold approximately 8.2%. The sample in question was peripheral blood, obtained 360 days after TCRalphabeta/CD19-depleted stem cell transplant. The origin of the receptors is a female patient between 2 and 15 years old who had a stem cell transplant for Fanconi anemia, so the T cells may come from the graft donor. The CDR3 runs from the conserved cysteine through the conserved F or W. Each record gives: CDR3 DNA, CDR3 protein, clone size, J gene, V gene, D gene. A D gene is named only where the DNA matches it firmly. Not every row has a clone size; where given, it reads once, few, many or a size class.

CDR3 DNA: TGTGCCAGCAGCTTGGGGACCCGGGGGGGACCCTCCTACGAGCAGTACTTC
CDR3 protein: CASSLGTRGGPSYEQYF
clone size: NA
J gene: TRBJ2-7
V gene: TRBV11-2
D gene: TRBD2

CDR3 DNA: TGTGCCAGCTCACCAAAGGGAGCGGGGGCCACAGATACGCAGTATTTT
CDR3 protein: CASSPKGAGATDTQYF
clone size: few
J gene: TRBJ2-3
V gene: TRBV18
D gene: TRBD2

CDR3 DNA: TGTGCCAGCAGCCAGGGGGCGGGAGTGTTCTACGAGCAGTACTTC
CDR3 protein: CASSQGAGVFYEQYF
clone size: many
J gene: TRBJ2-7
V gene: TRBV7-8
D gene: NA

CDR3 DNA: TGTGCCAGCAGCCCCCCTGGGGGACTGAACACTGAAGCTTTCTTT
CDR3 protein: CASSPPGGLNTEAFF
clone size: many
J gene: TRBJ1-1
V gene: TRBV7-2
D gene: NA

CDR3 DNA: TGCAGTGCTTCCCCGCACAGCTATGGCTACACCTTC
CDR3 protein: CSASPHSYGYTF
clone size: many
J gene: TRBJ1-2
V gene: TRBV20-1
D gene: NA

CDR3 DNA: TGTGCCAGCAGTACAATGACAGTCCACAACTACAATGAGCAGTTCTTC
CDR3 protein: CASSTMTVHNYNEQFF
clone size: many
J gene: TRBJ2-1
V gene: TRBV28
D gene: NA

CDR3 DNA: TGTGCCAACAGCCCCGGACAGTTCGGGGAGACCCAGTACTTC
CDR3 protein: CANSPGQFGETQYF
clone size: few
J gene: TRBJ2-5
V gene: TRBV7-2
D gene: NA

CDR3 DNA: TGTGCCAGCAGCTCGTTAAATCTAGCGGGGGGGCCGGCAGATACGCAGTATTTT
CDR3 protein: CASSSLNLAGGPADTQYF
clone size: many
J gene: TRBJ2-3
V gene: TRBV7-9
D gene: TRBD2

CDR3 DNA: TGTGCCAGCAGTCCCGGCGGGACTATCAATGAGCAGTTCTTC
CDR3 protein: CASSPGGTINEQFF
clone size: many
J gene: TRBJ2-1
V gene: TRBV6-5
D gene: TRBD2

CDR3 DNA: TGTGCCAGCAGGACAGACCCTAGGAACACCGGGGAGCTGTTTTTT
CDR3 protein: CASRTDPRNTGELFF
clone size: many
J gene: TRBJ2-2
V gene: TRBV4-2
D gene: NA

CDR3 DNA: TGTGCCAGCGCGGGATTGAGCTCCTACGAGCAGTACTTC
CDR3 protein: CASAGLSSYEQYF
clone size: NA
J gene: TRBJ2-7
V gene: TRBV11-2
D gene: NA

CDR3 DNA: TGCGCCAGCAGCTTGGGTCTCTTTGGTGGCGGGACCCTCCACTTT
CDR3 protein: CASSLGLFGGGTLHF
clone size: few
J gene: TRBJ1-6
V gene: TRBV5-1
D gene: NA

CDR3 DNA: TGTGCCAGCAGCCATGGGGACGCCGGGGAGCTGTTTTTT
CDR3 protein: CASSHGDAGELFF
clone size: few
J gene: TRBJ2-2
V gene: TRBV28
D gene: NA

CDR3 DNA: TGTGCCAGCAGCCAAGATAAAGGCGTCTCTGGAAACACCATATATTTT
CDR3 protein: CASSQDKGVSGNTIYF
clone size: many
J gene: TRBJ1-3
V gene: TRBV4-2
D gene: NA

CDR3 DNA: TGTGCCAGCAGTGAACAAACAGGGGATCGGTATGGCTACACCTTC
CDR3 protein: CASSEQTGDRYGYTF
clone size: many
J gene: TRBJ1-2
V gene: TRBV6-1
D gene: TRBD1

CDR3 DNA: TGTGCCAGCAGTTTGGTCCGGGCCTACGAGCAGTACTTC
CDR3 protein: CASSLVRAYEQYF
clone size: many
J gene: TRBJ2-7
V gene: TRBV28
D gene: NA

CDR3 DNA: TGTGCCGGAAACCGACATTCGAACACCGGGGAGCTGTTTTTT
CDR3 protein: CAGNRHSNTGELFF
clone size: many
J gene: TRBJ2-2
V gene: TRBV12-3/TRBV12-4
D gene: NA

CDR3 DNA: TGTGCCAGCAATCTAGCGGAGGGAATAGATACGCAGTATTTT
CDR3 protein: CASNLAEGIDTQYF
clone size: many
J gene: TRBJ2-3
V gene: TRBV2
D gene: TRBD2

CDR3 DNA: TGTGCCAGCAGTTACTCATTATGGGGCTCGGGGGAGAACACTGAAGCTTTCTTT
CDR3 protein: CASSYSLWGSGENTEAFF
clone size: NA
J gene: TRBJ1-1
V gene: TRBV6-5
D gene: NA

CDR3 DNA: TGTGCCAGCAGCTTCAAAGGGACCCCCAGCTATGGCTACACCTTC
CDR3 protein: CASSFKGTPSYGYTF
clone size: NA
J gene: TRBJ1-2
V gene: TRBV7-2
D gene: NA

CDR3 DNA: TGTGCCAGCAGTCTGACAGATTATGGCTACACCTTC
CDR3 protein: CASSLTDYGYTF
clone size: many
J gene: TRBJ1-2
V gene: TRBV28
D gene: NA

CDR3 DNA: TGTGCCAGCAGCGCGAGGGAGGAGACCCAGTACTTC
CDR3 protein: CASSAREETQYF
clone size: NA
J gene: TRBJ2-5
V gene: TRBV2
D gene: NA

CDR3 DNA: TGTGCCAGCAGTTTTGGACAGGGGCCCTACGAGCAGTACTTC
CDR3 protein: CASSFGQGPYEQYF
clone size: many
J gene: TRBJ2-7
V gene: TRBV28
D gene: TRBD1

CDR3 DNA: TGCAGTGCCCCGATGAAGATACTGAACACTGAAGCTTTCTTT
CDR3 protein: CSAPMKILNTEAFF
clone size: NA
J gene: TRBJ1-1
V gene: TRBV20-1
D gene: NA

CDR3 DNA: TGTGCCAGCAGGCGAATGACAGGGTCGGTCTACGAGCAGTACTTC
CDR3 protein: CASRRMTGSVYEQYF
clone size: many
J gene: TRBJ2-7
V gene: TRBV28
D gene: TRBD1

CDR3 DNA: TGTGCCAGCAGCTCCCGACGGACCACTAGCACAGATACGCAGTATTTT
CDR3 protein: CASSSRRTTSTDTQYF
clone size: NA
J gene: TRBJ2-3
V gene: TRBV7-9
D gene: NA

CDR3 DNA: TGTGCCAGCGGGAGGACAGTCCACAATGAGCAGTTCTTC
CDR3 protein: CASGRTVHNEQFF
clone size: many
J gene: TRBJ2-1
V gene: TRBV6-5
D gene: NA

CDR3 DNA: TGTGCCAGCATTGGGGACGGCAATTCACCCCTCCACTTT
CDR3 protein: CASIGDGNSPLHF
clone size: few
J gene: TRBJ1-6
V gene: TRBV2
D gene: NA